This T cell receptor beta chain derives from a study of T-cell reconstitution after alpha-beta-depleted transplantation in children (dated by TCRdb to 2016 to 2017). Some background on the complete study: The study quantitatively tracked T-cell immune reconstitution after TCRalphabeta/CD19-depleted allogeneic hematopoietic cell transplantation in children using TCR repertoire profiling.

The treatment or condition label here, explained by the study, means: allogeneic hematopoietic cell transplantation with graft depleted of TCRalphabeta T cells and CD19 B cells. TCRalphabeta/CD19-depleted allogeneic hematopoietic cell grafts were given to the transplant recipients, all of whom were children. The research as a whole found: Over subsequent months, a decline in hyperexpanded clone frequencies was noted, and after one year, T-cell counts and TCRbeta diversity were mostly ascribed to newly produced T cells. About two months after transplant, the apparently early recovery of alphabetaT-cell counts reportedly depended on just several hundred clones that had expanded rapidly and came from non-depleted graft cells. The high TCRbeta diversity at day 60 in some patients was ascribed to recipient T cells and intrathymic progenitors that had survived conditioning.

With regard to this clonotype: Its antigen remains undetermined. No qualities accompany the bases; no much larger clone lies one base away.

The method behind the library was PCR. TCRdb names Illumina HiSeq 2500 as the instrument used. Molecular barcoding was employed in the preparation of TCR libraries, with unique molecular identifiers being used to normalize TCRbeta repertoire quantification. The public reads were reanalyzed by TCRdb: fastp trimming at Q25, MiXCR alignment, in-frame beta chains only. Each CDR3 protein gets just one entry, which takes the most common genes and DNA from the rows behind it. The sample includes 800,000 to 1,000,000 distinct CDR3 sequences, with about 31% observed a single time. 28% of the sample is held by the ten biggest clonotypes. V lost 0 bases and J lost 2 bases; the stretch between them is 12 bases long. CDR1 SGHRS and CDR2 YFSETQ were looked up in the germline V gene. The CDR3, from cysteine to phenylalanine, totals 16 residues. Only the CDR3 part of the read is kept: 48 bases, read in frame from the first base.

The sequence came from a boy younger than two who had a stem cell transplant for SCID, so the T cells may come from the graft donor. Rearrangement joined TRBV5-1 to TRBJ2-1; the D gene assignment is ambiguous. Specimen: PBMCs, mostly from graft donor cells, collected 360 days after TCRalphabeta/CD19-depleted stem cell transplant. The CDR3 has the sequence CASSLDLRRPYNEQFF. The bases are TGCGCCAGCAGCTTGGATTTGCGGAGACCCTACAATGAGCAGTTCTTC.